The T cell receptor beta chain described here comes from a study of human T cells and chemical hapten exposure. This clonotype was observed a handful of times. V shed 5 bases and J 3 bases; nucleotides not matched to a gene: 4. Germline CDR1 reads KGHDR; CDR2 reads SFDVKD. This CDR3 comprises 15 residues. Stated time point: pre-sensitization, week 0. The treatment here: therapeutic diphenylcyclopropenone sensitization with weekly scalp DPC. TCRdb re-called the RACE reads with MiXCR, one entry per CDR3 protein. Of a few hundred thousand distinct CDR3 sequences detected, about 9.4% appear once; the ten largest clones hold roughly 2.5%.

This sequence originates from a woman aged 40 to 49 with alopecia areata. Some clones in this sample may be carry-over from other donors' samples. The J gene is TRBJ2-7, the V gene TRBV24-1, with 12 bases fitting TRBD2. The sequencing used whole blood, collected in connection with sensitization to the hapten diphenylcyclopropenone (DPC). The DNA for the CDR3 is TGTGCCACCAGTGCCCTAGCGGGAGGGCGCTACGAGCAGTACTTC. Translating it yields CATSALAGGRYEQYF.